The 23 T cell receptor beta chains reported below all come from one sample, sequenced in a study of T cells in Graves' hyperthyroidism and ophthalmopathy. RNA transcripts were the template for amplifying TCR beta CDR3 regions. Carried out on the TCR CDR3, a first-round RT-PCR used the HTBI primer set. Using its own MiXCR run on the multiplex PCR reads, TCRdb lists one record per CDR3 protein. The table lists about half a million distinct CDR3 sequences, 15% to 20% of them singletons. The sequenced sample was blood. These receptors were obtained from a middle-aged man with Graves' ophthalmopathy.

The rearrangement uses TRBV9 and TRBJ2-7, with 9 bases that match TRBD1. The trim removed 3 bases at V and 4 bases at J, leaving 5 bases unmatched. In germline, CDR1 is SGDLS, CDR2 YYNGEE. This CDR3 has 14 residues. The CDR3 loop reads CASSARDREYEQYF. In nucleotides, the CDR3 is TGTGCCAGCAGCGCCCGGGACAGGGAGTACGAGCAGTACTTC.

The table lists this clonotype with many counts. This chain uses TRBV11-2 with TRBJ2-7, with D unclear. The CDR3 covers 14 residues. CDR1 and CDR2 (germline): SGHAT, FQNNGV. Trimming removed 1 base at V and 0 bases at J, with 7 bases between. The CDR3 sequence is CASSLARFSYEQYF. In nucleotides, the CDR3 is TGTGCCAGCAGCTTAGCACGATTCTCCTACGAGCAGTACTTC. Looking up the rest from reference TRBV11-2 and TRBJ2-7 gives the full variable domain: EAGVAQSPRYKIIEKRQSVAFWCNPISGHATLYWYQQILGQGPKLLIQFQNNGVVDDSQLPKDRFSAERLKGVDSTLKIQPAKLEDSAVYLCASSLARFSYEQYFGPGTRLTVT.

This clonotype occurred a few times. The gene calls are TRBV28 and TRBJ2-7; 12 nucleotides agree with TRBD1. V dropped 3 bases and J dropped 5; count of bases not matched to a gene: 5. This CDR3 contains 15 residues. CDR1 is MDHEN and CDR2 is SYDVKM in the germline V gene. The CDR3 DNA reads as TGTGCCAGCAGTTTGGCCGGGACAGGGGGCCACGAGCAGTACTTC. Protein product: CASSLAGTGGHEQYF.

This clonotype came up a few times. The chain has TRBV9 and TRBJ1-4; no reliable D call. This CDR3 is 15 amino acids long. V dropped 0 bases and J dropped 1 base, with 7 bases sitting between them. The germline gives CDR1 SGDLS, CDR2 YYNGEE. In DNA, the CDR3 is TGTGCCAGCAGCGTAGGCACGGGAACTAATGAAAAACTGTTTTTT. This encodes CASSVGTGTNEKLFF.

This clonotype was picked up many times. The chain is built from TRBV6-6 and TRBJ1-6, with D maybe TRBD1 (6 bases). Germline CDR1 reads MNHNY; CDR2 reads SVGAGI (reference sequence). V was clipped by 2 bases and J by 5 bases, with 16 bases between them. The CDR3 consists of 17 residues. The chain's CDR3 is CASSYLSGTRDNSPLHF. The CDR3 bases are TGTGCCAGCAGTTACCTTTCCGGGACACGCGATAATTCACCCCTCCACTTT.

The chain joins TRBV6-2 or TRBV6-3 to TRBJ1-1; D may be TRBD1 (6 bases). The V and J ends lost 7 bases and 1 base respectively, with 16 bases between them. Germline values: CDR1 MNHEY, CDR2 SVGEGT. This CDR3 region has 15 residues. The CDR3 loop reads CASKGGIGGNTEAFF. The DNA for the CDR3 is TGTGCCAGCAAAGGGGGTATAGGGGGGAACACTGAAGCTTTCTTT.

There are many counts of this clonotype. This CDR3 is CASSSPLGGVTDEQFF. CDR3 bases: TGTGCCAGCAGTTCCCCTCTGGGGGGTGTTACGGATGAGCAGTTCTTC. The chain recombines TRBV28 with TRBJ2-1; TRBD2 might be the D (6 bases). Looked up from germline, CDR1 is MDHEN and CDR2 is SYDVKM. This CDR3 region has 16 residues. Trimming stripped 4 bases from V and 8 bases from J, with 21 bases between.

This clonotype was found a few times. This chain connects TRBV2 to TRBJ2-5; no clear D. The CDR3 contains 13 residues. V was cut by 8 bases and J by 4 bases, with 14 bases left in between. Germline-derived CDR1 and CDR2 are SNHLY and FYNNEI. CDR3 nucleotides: TGTGCCAGCGTGAGGAATTTTGGAGAGACCCAGTACTTC. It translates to CASVRNFGETQYF.

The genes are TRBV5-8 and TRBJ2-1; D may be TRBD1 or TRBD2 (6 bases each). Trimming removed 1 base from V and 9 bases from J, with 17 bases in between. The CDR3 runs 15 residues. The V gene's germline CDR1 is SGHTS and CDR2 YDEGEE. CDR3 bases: TGTGCCAGCAGCTTGATCGGGGGCGGGGCCAGTGAGCAGTTCTTC. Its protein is CASSLIGGGASEQFF.

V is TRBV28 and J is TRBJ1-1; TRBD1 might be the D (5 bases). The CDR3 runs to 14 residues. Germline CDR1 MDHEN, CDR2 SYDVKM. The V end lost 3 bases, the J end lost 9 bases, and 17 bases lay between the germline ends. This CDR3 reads CASSFNSGTGKAFF. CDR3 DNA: TGTGCCAGCAGTTTTAACTCTGGGACGGGAAAAGCTTTCTTT.

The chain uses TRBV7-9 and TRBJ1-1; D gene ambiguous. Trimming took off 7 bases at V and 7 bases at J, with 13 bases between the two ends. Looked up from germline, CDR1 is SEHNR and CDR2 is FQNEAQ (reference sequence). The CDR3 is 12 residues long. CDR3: CASTRLGIEAFF. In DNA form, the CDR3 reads TGTGCCAGCACCAGACTAGGGATTGAAGCTTTCTTT.

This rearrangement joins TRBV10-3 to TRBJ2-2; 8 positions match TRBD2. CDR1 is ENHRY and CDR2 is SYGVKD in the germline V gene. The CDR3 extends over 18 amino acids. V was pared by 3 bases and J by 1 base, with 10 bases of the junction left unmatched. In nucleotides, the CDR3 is TGTGCCATCAGTGAACTAGCGGACTCCCGAGGGAACACCGGGGAGCTGTTTTTT. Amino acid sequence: CAISELADSRGNTGELFF.

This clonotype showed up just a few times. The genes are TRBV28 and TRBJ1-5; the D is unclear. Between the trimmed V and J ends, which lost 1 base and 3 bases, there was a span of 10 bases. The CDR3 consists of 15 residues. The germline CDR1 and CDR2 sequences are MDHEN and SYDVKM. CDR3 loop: CASSLSGNYNQPQHF. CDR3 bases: TGTGCCAGCAGTTTATCAGGCAACTACAATCAGCCCCAGCATTTT.

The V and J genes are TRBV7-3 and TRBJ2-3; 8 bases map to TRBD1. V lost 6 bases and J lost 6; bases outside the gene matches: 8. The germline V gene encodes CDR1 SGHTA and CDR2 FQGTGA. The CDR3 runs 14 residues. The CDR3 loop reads CASSPDRGSDTQYF. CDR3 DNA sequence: TGTGCCAGCAGTCCTGACAGGGGTAGTGATACGCAGTATTTT.

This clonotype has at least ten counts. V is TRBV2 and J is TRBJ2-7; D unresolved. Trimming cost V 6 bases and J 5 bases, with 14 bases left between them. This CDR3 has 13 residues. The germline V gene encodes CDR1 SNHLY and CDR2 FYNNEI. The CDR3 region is CASSLMGLDEQYF. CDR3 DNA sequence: TGTGCCAGCAGCCTCATGGGGTTGGACGAGCAGTACTTC.

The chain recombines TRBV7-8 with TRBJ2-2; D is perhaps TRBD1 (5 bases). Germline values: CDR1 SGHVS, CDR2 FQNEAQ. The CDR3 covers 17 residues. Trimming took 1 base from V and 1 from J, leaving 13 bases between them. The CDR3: CASSLVLRQGNTGELFF. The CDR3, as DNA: TGTGCCAGCAGCTTAGTTTTGAGGCAGGGGAACACCGGGGAGCTGTTTTTT.

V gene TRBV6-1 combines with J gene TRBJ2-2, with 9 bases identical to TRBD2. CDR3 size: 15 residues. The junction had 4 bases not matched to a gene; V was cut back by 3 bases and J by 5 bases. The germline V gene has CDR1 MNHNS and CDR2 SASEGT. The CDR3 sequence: CASSEPGLATGELFF. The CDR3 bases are TGTGCCAGCAGTGAGCCGGGACTAGCTACCGGGGAGCTGTTTTTT.

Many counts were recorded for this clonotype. The CDR3 sequence is CASGGVVSSYEQYF. Here the CDR3 DNA reads TGTGCCAGCGGGGGGGTGGTCAGCTCCTACGAGCAGTACTTC. V and J are TRBV2 and TRBJ2-7; 7 nucleotides agree with TRBD2. The CDR3 runs to 14 residues. Germline V gives CDR1 SNHLY, CDR2 FYNNEI. The V and J ends lost 8 bases and 0 bases, in that order; junction bases with no gene match: 7.

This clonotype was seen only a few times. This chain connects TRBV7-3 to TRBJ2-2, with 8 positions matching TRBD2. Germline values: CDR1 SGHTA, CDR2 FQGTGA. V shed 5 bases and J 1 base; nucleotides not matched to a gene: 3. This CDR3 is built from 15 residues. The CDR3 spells CASSRAGGNTGELFF. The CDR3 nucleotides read TGTGCCAGCAGCCGGGCGGGGGGGAACACCGGGGAGCTGTTTTTT.

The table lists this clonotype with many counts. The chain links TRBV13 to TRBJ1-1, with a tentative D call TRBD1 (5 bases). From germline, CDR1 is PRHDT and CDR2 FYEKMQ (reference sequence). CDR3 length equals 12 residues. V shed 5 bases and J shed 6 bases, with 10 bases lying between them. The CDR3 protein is CASSQLGAEAFF. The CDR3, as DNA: TGTGCCAGCAGCCAATTAGGGGCTGAAGCTTTCTTT.

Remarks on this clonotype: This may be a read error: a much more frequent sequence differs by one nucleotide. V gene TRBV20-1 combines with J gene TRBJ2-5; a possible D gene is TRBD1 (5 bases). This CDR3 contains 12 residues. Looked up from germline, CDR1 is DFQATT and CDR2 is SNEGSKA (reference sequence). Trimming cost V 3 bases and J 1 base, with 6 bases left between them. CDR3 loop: CSASTGQETQYF. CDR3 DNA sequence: TGCAGTGCTAGTACAGGCCAAGAGACCCAGTACTTC.

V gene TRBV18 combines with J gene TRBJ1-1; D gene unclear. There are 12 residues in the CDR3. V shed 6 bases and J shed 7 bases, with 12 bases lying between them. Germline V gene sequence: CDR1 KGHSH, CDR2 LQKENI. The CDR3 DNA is TGTGCCAGCTCGGGCAGGTCGAGTGAAGCTTTCTTT. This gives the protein CASSGRSSEAFF. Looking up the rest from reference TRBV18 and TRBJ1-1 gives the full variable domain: NAGVMQNPRHLVRRRGQEARLRCSPMKGHSHVYWYRQLPEEGLKFMVYLQKENIIDESGMPKERFSAEFPKEGPSILRIQQVVRGDSAAYFCASSGRSSEAFFGQGTRLTVV.

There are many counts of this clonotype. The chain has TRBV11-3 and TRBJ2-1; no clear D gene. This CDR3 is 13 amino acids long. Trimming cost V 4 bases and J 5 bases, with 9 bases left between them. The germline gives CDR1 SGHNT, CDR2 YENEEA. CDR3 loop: CASSYQPDNEQFF. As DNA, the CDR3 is TGTGCCAGCAGCTACCAGCCGGACAATGAGCAGTTCTTC.